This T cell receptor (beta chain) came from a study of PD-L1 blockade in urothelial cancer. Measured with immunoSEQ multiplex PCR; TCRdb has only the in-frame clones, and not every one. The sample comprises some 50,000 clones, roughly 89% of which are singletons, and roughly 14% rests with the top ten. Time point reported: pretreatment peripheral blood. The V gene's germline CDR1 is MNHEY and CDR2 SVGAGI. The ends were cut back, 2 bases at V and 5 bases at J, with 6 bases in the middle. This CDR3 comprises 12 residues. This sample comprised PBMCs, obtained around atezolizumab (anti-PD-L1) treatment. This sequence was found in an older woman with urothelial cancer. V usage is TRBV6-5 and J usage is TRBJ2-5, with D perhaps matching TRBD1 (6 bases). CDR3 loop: CASSYQGETQYF. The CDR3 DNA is TGTGCCAGCAGTTACCAGGGGGAGACCCAGTACTTC.